These 8 T cell receptor beta chains were sequenced from one sample in a study of blood T cell repertoires in COVID-19 (dated by TCRdb to between 2020 and 2021). Libraries were constructed by the immunoSEQ multiplex PCR assay. TCRdb holds this immuneACCESS table with in-frame rearrangements only. Some clones are missing; in checked studies, unresolved V genes explain under half, and the rest has no known cause. The table for this sample lists about 440,000 clones; roughly nine tenths of them were counted only once. Roughly 1.8% of the sample is in the top ten clones. Source material: PBMCs or T cells enriched from blood (not recorded which). These receptor sequences come from a woman aged 18-35 years with acute COVID-19.

V is TRBV4-3 and J is TRBJ2-7; the match to TRBD1 covers 12 bases. The J segment lost 7 bases and the V segment lost 1 base, leaving 5 bases of the junction unmatched. The CDR3 contains 15 residues. Germline V lookup: CDR1 LGHNA, CDR2 YSLEER. CDR3 DNA sequence: TGCGCCAGCAGCCAAGCCGGGACAGGGGGCCGGGAGCAGTACTTC. Its protein is CASSQAGTGGREQYF.

The chain links TRBV7-2 to TRBJ2-7; the D gene is possibly TRBD2 (5 bases). This CDR3 is built from 17 residues. The germline V gene encodes CDR1 SGHTA and CDR2 FQGNSA. Trimming cost V 5 bases and J 3 bases, with 23 bases left between them. The CDR3 DNA reads TGTGCCAGCAGCCCAAAACCTAGGCTAGCCGCTTTCTACGAGCAGTACTTC. It yields the protein CASSPKPRLAAFYEQYF.

The chain couples TRBV25-1 to TRBJ1-1; D may be TRBD1 (5 bases). Trimming took 4 bases from V and 0 from J, leaving 12 bases between them. In germline, CDR1 is MGHDK, CDR2 SYGVNS. This CDR3 has 15 residues. The CDR3 DNA follows: TGTGCCAGCAGTGTAGACAGCCTTATGAACACTGAAGCTTTCTTT. This gives the protein CASSVDSLMNTEAFF.

CDR3 sequence reads: CASSLLSGTEAFF. CDR3 nucleotides: TGTGCCAGCAGTCTACTCAGCGGCACTGAAGCTTTCTTT. The V call is TRBV28, the J call TRBJ1-1; D remains ambiguous. Trimming pared 5 bases from V and 4 bases from J, leaving 11 bases between. The germline gives CDR1 MDHEN, CDR2 SYDVKM. The CDR3 is 13 amino acids. Complete variable domain (other parts from reference TRBV28 and TRBJ1-1): DVKVTQSSRYLVKRTGEKVFLECVQDMDHENMFWYRQDPGLGLRLIYFSYDVKMKEKGDIPEGYSVSREKKERFSLILESASTNQTSMYLCASSLLSGTEAFFGQGTRLTVV.

V gene TRBV14 combines with J gene TRBJ1-1; no firm D call. The CDR3 extends over 14 amino acids. In germline, CDR1 is SGHDN, CDR2 FVKESK. Trimming pared 2 bases from V and 4 bases from J, leaving 11 bases between. The CDR3 DNA reads as TGTGCCAGCAGCCAAATTCCCGGGTTCACTGAAGCTTTCTTT. Its translation is CASSQIPGFTEAFF. The variable domain in full, with the rest retrieved from reference TRBV14 and TRBJ1-1, is EAGVTQFPSHSVIEKGQTVTLRCDPISGHDNLYWYRRVMGKEIKFLLHFVKESKQDESGMPNNRFLAERTGGTYSTLKVQPAELEDSGVYFCASSQIPGFTEAFFGQGTRLTVV.

CDR3 sequence (DNA): TGTGCCAGCAGCTTTAGGGGGGGACTTGGAGTAGATACGCAGTATTTT. Its protein product is CASSFRGGLGVDTQYF. V is TRBV7-6 and J is TRBJ2-3; TRBD2 is a possible D gene (7 bases). Germline V gene data show CDR1 as SGHVS and CDR2 as FNYEAQ. Trimming pared 3 bases from V and 5 bases from J, leaving 18 bases between. The CDR3 runs to 16 residues.

J is TRBJ1-4 and V is TRBV5-4; a possible D gene is TRBD1 (6 bases). Germline-derived CDR1 and CDR2 are SGHNT and YYREEE (reference sequence). This CDR3 has 14 amino acids. With 4 bases removed from V and 8 bases from J, the gap between germline ends came to 15 bases. The CDR3, as DNA: TGTGCCAGCAGCCTACAGGGAATGGGGGAAAAACTGTTTTTT. It is translated as CASSLQGMGEKLFF.

This rearrangement joins TRBV11-2 to TRBJ1-2; D gene uncertain. Germline CDR1 is SGHAT and CDR2 is FQNNGV. The CDR3 sequence is 14 residues long. The germline V and J ends were trimmed by 1 base and 3 bases, with 9 bases remaining between them. This chain's CDR3 is CASSLAEGDYGYTF. The CDR3 DNA reads TGTGCCAGCAGCTTAGCGGAGGGAGACTATGGCTACACCTTC.